These T cell receptor beta chains were read from a single sample in a study of post-analysis software for immune sequencing data. Each CDR3 protein gets one entry after TCRdb re-called the PCR reads with MiXCR. Of about 800,000 distinct CDR3 sequences listed, about 32% are singletons. Sequenced: blood. The receptors shown here come from a girl between 5 and 17 years old with multiple sclerosis. Each CDR3 is given with its conserved first and last residue. The order of the fields is D gene, clone size, V gene, J gene, CDR3 DNA, CDR3 protein. D genes are given only for firm matches. The size entry is marked missing in some rows and otherwise reads once, few, many or a size class.

d_call: TRBD1; clone_size: few; v_call: TRBV25-1; j_call: TRBJ2-3; cdr3_nt: TGTGCCAGCAGTGGCCAACAGGGGGCATCCGATACGCAGTATTTT; cdr3_aa: CASSGQQGASDTQYF
d_call: NA; clone_size: few; v_call: TRBV20-1; j_call: TRBJ2-5; cdr3_nt: TGCAGTGCTAGAGATCTTCTTGGGGGTGGAGAGACCCAGTACTTC; cdr3_aa: CSARDLLGGGETQYF
d_call: NA; clone_size: NA; v_call: TRBV20-1; j_call: TRBJ2-1; cdr3_nt: TGCAGTGCTGAGGAAAATGAGCAGTTCTTC; cdr3_aa: CSAEENEQFF
d_call: NA; clone_size: NA; v_call: TRBV3-1; j_call: TRBJ1-4; cdr3_nt: TGTGCCAGCAGCCAAGATCCCCCAAGGGGGGCTAATGAAAAACTGTTTTTT; cdr3_aa: CASSQDPPRGANEKLFF
d_call: NA; clone_size: NA; v_call: TRBV3-1; j_call: TRBJ2-6; cdr3_nt: TGTGCCAGCAGCCAAAGCTCTGGGGCCAACGTCCCGACTTTC; cdr3_aa: CASSQSSGANVPTF
d_call: NA; clone_size: few; v_call: TRBV6-5; j_call: TRBJ2-5; cdr3_nt: TGTGCCAGCAGACAAGTTTTAGATAGTGGGGAGACCCAGTACTTC; cdr3_aa: CASRQVLDSGETQYF
d_call: NA; clone_size: many; v_call: TRBV7-9; j_call: TRBJ2-1; cdr3_nt: TGTGCCAGCAGCCAGGTCCGGGACCTCAACAATGAGCAGTTCTTC; cdr3_aa: CASSQVRDLNNEQFF
d_call: NA; clone_size: few; v_call: TRBV20-1; j_call: TRBJ2-6; cdr3_nt: TGCAGTGCTAGTTGGCCGATCTCTGGGGCCAACGTCCTGACTTTC; cdr3_aa: CSASWPISGANVLTF
d_call: TRBD2; clone_size: NA; v_call: TRBV7-2; j_call: TRBJ2-1; cdr3_nt: TGTGCCAGCAGCTCCAACCGACTAGCGGGGGGGCCACGGTACAATGAGCAGTTCTTC; cdr3_aa: CASSSNRLAGGPRYNEQFF
d_call: NA; clone_size: NA; v_call: TRBV5-1; j_call: TRBJ2-1; cdr3_nt: TGCGCCAGCAGTCGACCAGCGGTCTCCTACAATGAGCAGTTCTTC; cdr3_aa: CASSRPAVSYNEQFF
d_call: TRBD1; clone_size: few; v_call: TRBV5-1; j_call: TRBJ2-7; cdr3_nt: TGCGCCAGCGGCAGGACAGGGAGATACGAGCAGTACTTC; cdr3_aa: CASGRTGRYEQYF
d_call: NA; clone_size: few; v_call: TRBV11-1; j_call: TRBJ2-6; cdr3_nt: TGTGCCAGCAGCTTAGCGGGGATGGGCCCAGGACTAAAACCTGGGGCCAACGTCCTGACTTTC; cdr3_aa: CASSLAGMGPGLKPGANVLTF
d_call: TRBD1; clone_size: few; v_call: TRBV4-3; j_call: TRBJ2-1; cdr3_nt: TGCGCCAGCAGATCGATAGGGACAGAAAACGACAATGAGCAGTTCTTC; cdr3_aa: CASRSIGTENDNEQFF
d_call: NA; clone_size: many; v_call: TRBV18; j_call: TRBJ2-1; cdr3_nt: TGTGCCAGCTCACCACTAGACACTCTCGGGGAGCAGTTCTTC; cdr3_aa: CASSPLDTLGEQFF
d_call: NA; clone_size: NA; v_call: TRBV6-4; j_call: TRBJ1-6; cdr3_nt: TGTGCCAGCCCACCCCTCCACTTT; cdr3_aa: CASPPLHF
d_call: NA; clone_size: NA; v_call: TRBV5-1; j_call: TRBJ2-1; cdr3_nt: TGCGCCAGCAGCTCCACGCGGACCTACAATGAGCAGTTCTTC; cdr3_aa: CASSSTRTYNEQFF
d_call: NA; clone_size: many; v_call: TRBV5-6; j_call: TRBJ1-5; cdr3_nt: TGTGCCAGCAGCCTACAGAATCAGCCCCAGCATTTT; cdr3_aa: CASSLQNQPQHF
d_call: NA; clone_size: NA; v_call: TRBV15; j_call: TRBJ2-3; cdr3_nt: TGTGCCACCAGCAGAGTGGCAGACACAAATACGCAGTATTTT; cdr3_aa: CATSRVADTNTQYF
d_call: NA; clone_size: many; v_call: TRBV29-1; j_call: TRBJ2-5; cdr3_nt: TGCAGCCTTGAACCGGTCTCGGGGACCCAGTACTTC; cdr3_aa: CSLEPVSGTQYF
d_call: NA; clone_size: NA; v_call: TRBV15; j_call: TRBJ1-4; cdr3_nt: TGTGCCACCAGCAGAGAAAACACCGGAAAACTGTTTTTT; cdr3_aa: CATSRENTGKLFF
d_call: NA; clone_size: NA; v_call: TRBV5-1; j_call: TRBJ2-1; cdr3_nt: TGCGCCAGCAGCTTACAGGGTCGGGATGAGCAGTTCTTC; cdr3_aa: CASSLQGRDEQFF
d_call: NA; clone_size: NA; v_call: TRBV4-2; j_call: TRBJ2-3; cdr3_nt: TGTGCCAGCAGCCAAGTTGAGGGAATCACAGATACGCAGTATTTT; cdr3_aa: CASSQVEGITDTQYF
d_call: NA; clone_size: few; v_call: TRBV5-1; j_call: TRBJ2-3; cdr3_nt: TGCGCCAGCACCACAAATCCCCGGGAGCGAACAGATACGCAGTATTTT; cdr3_aa: CASTTNPRERTDTQYF
d_call: NA; clone_size: few; v_call: TRBV3-1; j_call: TRBJ2-3; cdr3_nt: TGTGCCAGCAGCCAAGATGGGAGATACACAGATACGCAGTATTTT; cdr3_aa: CASSQDGRYTDTQYF
d_call: NA; clone_size: NA; v_call: TRBV12-3/TRBV12-4; j_call: TRBJ2-1; cdr3_nt: TGTGCCAGCAGTTTAGCGGGCTCCCCTTACAATGAGCAGTTCTTC; cdr3_aa: CASSLAGSPYNEQFF
d_call: NA; clone_size: NA; v_call: TRBV7-6; j_call: TRBJ2-1; cdr3_nt: TGTGCCAGCAAAGAGGGGGTTGTCGATGAGCAGTTCTTC; cdr3_aa: CASKEGVVDEQFF
d_call: TRBD2; clone_size: many; v_call: TRBV12-3/TRBV12-4; j_call: TRBJ2-7; cdr3_nt: TGTGCCAGCAGCCCACCGGGACTAGCGGGAGTCGGCGAGCAGTACTTC; cdr3_aa: CASSPPGLAGVGEQYF
d_call: TRBD2; clone_size: many; v_call: TRBV4-2; j_call: TRBJ2-3; cdr3_nt: TGTGCCAGCAGCCTCGCTAGCGGGGACACAGATACGCAGTATTTT; cdr3_aa: CASSLASGDTDTQYF
d_call: TRBD1; clone_size: NA; v_call: TRBV6-5; j_call: TRBJ2-3; cdr3_nt: TGTGCCAGCAGTTACATCGGACAGGGGCTATCAGATACGCAGTATTTT; cdr3_aa: CASSYIGQGLSDTQYF
d_call: TRBD2; clone_size: NA; v_call: TRBV20-1; j_call: TRBJ2-7; cdr3_nt: TGCAGTGCTAGCGGGACTAGCGGGAGGAACGAGCAGTACTTC; cdr3_aa: CSASGTSGRNEQYF
d_call: TRBD1; clone_size: few; v_call: TRBV20-1; j_call: TRBJ2-1; cdr3_nt: TGCAGTGCTGCCTCAGGGGGATACAATGAGCAGTTCTTC; cdr3_aa: CSAASGGYNEQFF
d_call: NA; clone_size: NA; v_call: TRBV9; j_call: TRBJ1-4; cdr3_nt: TGTGCCAGCAGCCTACAGGGTCGTGAACTGTTTTTT; cdr3_aa: CASSLQGRELFF
d_call: NA; clone_size: NA; v_call: TRBV7-9; j_call: TRBJ1-2; cdr3_nt: TGTGCCAGCAGCCCCATCCCACATGACACGAACTATGGCTACACCTTC; cdr3_aa: CASSPIPHDTNYGYTF
d_call: NA; clone_size: NA; v_call: TRBV29-1; j_call: TRBJ2-7; cdr3_nt: TGCAGCGTTGACGGGGAGGAGAACTCCTACGAGCAGTACTTC; cdr3_aa: CSVDGEENSYEQYF
d_call: TRBD2; clone_size: many; v_call: TRBV7-9; j_call: TRBJ2-1; cdr3_nt: TGTGCCAGCAGTCTTAGCGGGAGCCAGCATGAGCAGTTCTTC; cdr3_aa: CASSLSGSQHEQFF
d_call: TRBD1; clone_size: few; v_call: TRBV7-9; j_call: TRBJ1-1; cdr3_nt: TGTGCCAGCAGCTACAGGGGATTGGATTCGGAAGCTTTCTTT; cdr3_aa: CASSYRGLDSEAFF
d_call: TRBD1; clone_size: NA; v_call: TRBV16; j_call: TRBJ1-2; cdr3_nt: TGTGCCAGCAGCCTGCTGTTGACAGGGGCCAACTATGGCTACACCTTC; cdr3_aa: CASSLLLTGANYGYTF
d_call: NA; clone_size: NA; v_call: TRBV20-1; j_call: TRBJ2-3; cdr3_nt: TGCAGTGCGACTAAAGTGGGCCGCACCACCGGTACGCAGTATTTT; cdr3_aa: CSATKVGRTTGTQYF
d_call: NA; clone_size: NA; v_call: TRBV20-1; j_call: TRBJ1-1; cdr3_nt: TGCAGTGCTAGAGATGCCACTGAAGCTTTCTTT; cdr3_aa: CSARDATEAFF
d_call: TRBD2; clone_size: once; v_call: TRBV6-5; j_call: TRBJ2-1; cdr3_nt: TGTGCCGGCAGTTTTTATCTTAGCGGGAGCTCCTACAATGAGCAGTTCTTC; cdr3_aa: CAGSFYLSGSSYNEQFF
d_call: NA; clone_size: NA; v_call: TRBV28; j_call: TRBJ2-3; cdr3_nt: TGTGCCAGCATACGCCCGGGGACAGATACGCAGTATTTT; cdr3_aa: CASIRPGTDTQYF
d_call: NA; clone_size: NA; v_call: TRBV5-1; j_call: TRBJ2-3; cdr3_nt: TGCGCCAGCAGCCTCAGGGGACAAGCAGATACGCAGTATTTT; cdr3_aa: CASSLRGQADTQYF
d_call: NA; clone_size: NA; v_call: TRBV27; j_call: TRBJ2-5; cdr3_nt: TGTGCCAGCAGTGGGGGACCCCGGTTGACCCAGTACTTC; cdr3_aa: CASSGGPRLTQYF
d_call: NA; clone_size: NA; v_call: TRBV5-1; j_call: TRBJ2-1; cdr3_nt: TGCGCCAGCAGCTCCGGGTTAGTCCGGGCGTCTGAGCAGTTCTTC; cdr3_aa: CASSSGLVRASEQFF
d_call: NA; clone_size: few; v_call: TRBV12-3/TRBV12-4; j_call: TRBJ2-7; cdr3_nt: TGTGCCAGCAGTTTGGGGGACCTAACCTACGAGCAGTACTTC; cdr3_aa: CASSLGDLTYEQYF
d_call: NA; clone_size: many; v_call: TRBV3-1; j_call: TRBJ2-1; cdr3_nt: TGTGCCAGCAGCCACCTCGCTGAGCAGTTCTTC; cdr3_aa: CASSHLAEQFF
d_call: NA; clone_size: NA; v_call: TRBV3-1; j_call: TRBJ2-7; cdr3_nt: TGTGCCAGCAGCCAAGTTAAGGGGACCCCCAAGTACTTC; cdr3_aa: CASSQVKGTPKYF
d_call: TRBD2; clone_size: many; v_call: TRBV20-1; j_call: TRBJ2-3; cdr3_nt: TGCAGTGCTACCTCAGCGGGGGGGACCTCAAATACGCAGTATTTT; cdr3_aa: CSATSAGGTSNTQYF
d_call: NA; clone_size: NA; v_call: TRBV7-9; j_call: TRBJ1-1; cdr3_nt: TGTGCCAGCACGAGGGGCGGGCTGAGCACTGAAGCTTTCTTT; cdr3_aa: CASTRGGLSTEAFF
d_call: NA; clone_size: NA; v_call: TRBV20-1; j_call: TRBJ2-3; cdr3_nt: TGCAGTGCTAGAGATCAGGGGGGATGGACAGATACGCAGTATTTT; cdr3_aa: CSARDQGGWTDTQYF
d_call: NA; clone_size: NA; v_call: TRBV5-6; j_call: TRBJ1-5; cdr3_nt: TGTGCCAGCAGCTTGCGTACAGGGACGAGCAATCAGCCCCAGCATTTT; cdr3_aa: CASSLRTGTSNQPQHF
d_call: NA; clone_size: NA; v_call: TRBV15; j_call: TRBJ1-4; cdr3_nt: TGTGCCACCAGCAGAGGAGTAGGGATTAATGAAAAACTGTTTTTT; cdr3_aa: CATSRGVGINEKLFF
d_call: TRBD1; clone_size: few; v_call: TRBV27; j_call: TRBJ2-3; cdr3_nt: TGTGCCAGCAGAGAGACAGGGCTGAGGAGCACAGATACGCAGTATTTT; cdr3_aa: CASRETGLRSTDTQYF
d_call: NA; clone_size: NA; v_call: TRBV10-1; j_call: TRBJ2-7; cdr3_nt: TGTGCCATCAGCGACAGGATCGAGCGCGAGCAGTACTTC; cdr3_aa: CAISDRIEREQYF
d_call: NA; clone_size: NA; v_call: TRBV3-1; j_call: TRBJ2-4; cdr3_nt: TGTGCCAGCAGCCAAGAACCCCTTTGGGGAGCCAAAAACATTCAGTACTTC; cdr3_aa: CASSQEPLWGAKNIQYF
d_call: NA; clone_size: few; v_call: TRBV20-1; j_call: TRBJ2-1; cdr3_nt: TGCAGTGCTTCTAGCCATAGCTCCTACAATGAGCAGTTCTTC; cdr3_aa: CSASSHSSYNEQFF
d_call: TRBD1; clone_size: few; v_call: TRBV12-3/TRBV12-4; j_call: TRBJ1-5; cdr3_nt: TGTGCCAGCAGACCTAGACAGGGGTTTAGCAATCAGCCCCAGCATTTT; cdr3_aa: CASRPRQGFSNQPQHF
d_call: TRBD1; clone_size: NA; v_call: TRBV29-1; j_call: TRBJ2-1; cdr3_nt: TGCAGCGTAGCAACAGGGGGCTCAAATGAGCAGTTCTTC; cdr3_aa: CSVATGGSNEQFF
d_call: NA; clone_size: few; v_call: TRBV5-1; j_call: TRBJ2-3; cdr3_nt: TGCGCCAGCAGCTTGCTCCGGACAGACGGCACAGATACGCAGTATTTT; cdr3_aa: CASSLLRTDGTDTQYF